The clone carrying this T cell receptor beta chain was observed a handful of times. Its matching antigen is unknown. This sample is part of a study of T cells after yellow fever vaccination. Study overall: SMART-Seq v4 Ultra Low Input handled preparation of low-cell-number fractions.

As TCR cDNA was made by 5'RACE template switching, a universal primer site and UMIs were added. Using its own MiXCR run on the 5' RACE reads, TCRdb lists one record per CDR3 protein. The top ten clones hold 35% to 40% of a sample with roughly 63,000 distinct CDR3 sequences, 7.4% of them seen once. General observations from the study: Subsequent to the booster, the majority of primary-vaccination clones reappeared (96% CD4, about 90% CD8). One caveat is that FACS-sorted repertoires could contain abundant clonotypes contaminating from the bulk population.

J gave up 4 bases and V 2 bases, and 6 bases lay outside the gene matches. The germline gives CDR1 MNHEY, CDR2 SVGAGI. This CDR3 is 15 amino acids long. The receptor's source is a man aged 25 to 45 who received the YFV17D yellow fever vaccine. Sequenced here: CD8+ T cells sorted from PBMCs, sampled 15 days after the yellow fever booster vaccination. The rearrangement joins TRBV6-5 to TRBJ2-7; TRBD1 agrees at 9 bases. CDR3 loop: CASSYTGQGLYEQYF. The DNA for the CDR3 is TGTGCCAGCAGTTACACGGGACAGGGTCTTTACGAGCAGTACTTC.